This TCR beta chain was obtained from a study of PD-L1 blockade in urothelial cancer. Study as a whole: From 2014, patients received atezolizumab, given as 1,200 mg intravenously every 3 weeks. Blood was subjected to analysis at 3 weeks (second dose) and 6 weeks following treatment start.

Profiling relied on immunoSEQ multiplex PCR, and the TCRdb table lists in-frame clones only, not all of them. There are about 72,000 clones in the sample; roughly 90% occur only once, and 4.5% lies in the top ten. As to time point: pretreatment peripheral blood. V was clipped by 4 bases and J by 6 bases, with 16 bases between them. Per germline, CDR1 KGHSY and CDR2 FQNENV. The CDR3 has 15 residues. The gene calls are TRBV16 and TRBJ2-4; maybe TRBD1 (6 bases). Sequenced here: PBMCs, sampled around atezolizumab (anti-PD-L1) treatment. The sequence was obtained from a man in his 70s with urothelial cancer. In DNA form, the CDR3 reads TGTGCCAGCAGCCCGACGACAGGCCATCTAAACATTCAGTACTTC. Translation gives CASSPTTGHLNIQYF.